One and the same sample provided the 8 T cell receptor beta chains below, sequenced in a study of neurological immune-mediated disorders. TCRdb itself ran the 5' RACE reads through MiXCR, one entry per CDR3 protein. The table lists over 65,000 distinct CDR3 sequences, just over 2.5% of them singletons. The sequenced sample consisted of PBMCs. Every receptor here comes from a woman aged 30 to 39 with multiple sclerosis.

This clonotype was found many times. The DNA for the CDR3 is TGTGCCAGCAGTTTCGGACGGCAAAATTCACCCCTCCACTTT. Amino acid sequence: CASSFGRQNSPLHF. This chain connects TRBV12-3 or TRBV12-4 to TRBJ1-6, with D unclear. The CDR3 is made up of 14 amino acids. V lost 3 bases and J 7 bases, leaving 10 bases between the germline ends.

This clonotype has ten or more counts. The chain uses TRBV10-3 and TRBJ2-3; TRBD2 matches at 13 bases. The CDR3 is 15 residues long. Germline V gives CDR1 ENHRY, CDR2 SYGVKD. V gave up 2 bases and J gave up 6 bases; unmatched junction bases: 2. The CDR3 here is CAISEETSGRDTQYF. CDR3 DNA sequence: TGTGCCATCAGTGAGGAGACTAGCGGGAGGGATACGCAGTATTTT.

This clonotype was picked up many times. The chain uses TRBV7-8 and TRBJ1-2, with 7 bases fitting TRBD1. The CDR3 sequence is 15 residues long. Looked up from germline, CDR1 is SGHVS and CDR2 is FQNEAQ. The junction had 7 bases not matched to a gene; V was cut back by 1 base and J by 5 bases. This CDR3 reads CASSLVPSGGYGYTF. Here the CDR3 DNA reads TGTGCCAGCAGCTTAGTCCCCTCAGGGGGATATGGCTACACCTTC.

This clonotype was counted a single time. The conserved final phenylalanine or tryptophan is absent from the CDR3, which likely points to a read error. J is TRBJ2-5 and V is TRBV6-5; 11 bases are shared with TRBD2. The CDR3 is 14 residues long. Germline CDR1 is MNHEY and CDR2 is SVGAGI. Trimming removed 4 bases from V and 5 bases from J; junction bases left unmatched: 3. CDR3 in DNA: TGTGCCAGCAGTTTTAGCGGGAGGGGGGAGACCCAGTACAAC. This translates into CASSFSGRGETQYN.

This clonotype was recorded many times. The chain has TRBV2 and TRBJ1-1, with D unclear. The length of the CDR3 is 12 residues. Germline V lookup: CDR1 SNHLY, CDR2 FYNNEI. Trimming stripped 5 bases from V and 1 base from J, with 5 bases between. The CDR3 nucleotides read TGTGCCAGCAGTCGACAGAACACTGAAGCTTTCTTT. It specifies CASSRQNTEAFF.

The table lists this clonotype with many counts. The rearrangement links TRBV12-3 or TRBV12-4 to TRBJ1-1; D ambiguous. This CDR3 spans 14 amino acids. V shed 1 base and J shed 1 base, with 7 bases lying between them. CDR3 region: CASSLVRGNTEAFF. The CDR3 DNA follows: TGTGCCAGCAGTTTAGTAAGAGGGAACACTGAAGCTTTCTTT.

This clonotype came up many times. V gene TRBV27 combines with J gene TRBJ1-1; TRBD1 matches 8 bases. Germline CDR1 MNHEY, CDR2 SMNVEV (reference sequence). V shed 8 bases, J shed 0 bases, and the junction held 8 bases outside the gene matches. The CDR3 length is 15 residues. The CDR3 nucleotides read TGTGCCAGCGGCTGGACAGGGCGGATGAACACTGAAGCTTTCTTT. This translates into CASGWTGRMNTEAFF.

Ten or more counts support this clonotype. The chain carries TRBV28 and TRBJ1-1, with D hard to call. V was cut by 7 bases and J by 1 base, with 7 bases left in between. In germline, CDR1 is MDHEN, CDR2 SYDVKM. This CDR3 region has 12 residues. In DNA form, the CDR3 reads TGTGCCAGCACTGAGGGGAACACTGAAGCTTTCTTT. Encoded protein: CASTEGNTEAFF.